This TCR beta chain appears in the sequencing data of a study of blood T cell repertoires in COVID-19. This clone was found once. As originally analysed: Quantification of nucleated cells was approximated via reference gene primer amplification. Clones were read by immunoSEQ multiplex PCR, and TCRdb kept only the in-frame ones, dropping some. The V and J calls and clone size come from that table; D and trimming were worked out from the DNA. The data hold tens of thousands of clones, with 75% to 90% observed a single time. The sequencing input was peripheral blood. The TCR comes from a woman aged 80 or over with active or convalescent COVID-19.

The CDR3 loop is CASSFSQETQYF. CDR3 nucleotides: TGCGCCAGCAGCTTCTCCCAAGAGACCCAGTACTTC. The chain has TRBV5-1 and TRBJ2-5, with unresolved D. This CDR3 is 12 amino acids long. CDR1 is SGHRS and CDR2 is YFSETQ in the germline V gene. V dropped 2 bases and J dropped 1 base, with 3 bases sitting between them.